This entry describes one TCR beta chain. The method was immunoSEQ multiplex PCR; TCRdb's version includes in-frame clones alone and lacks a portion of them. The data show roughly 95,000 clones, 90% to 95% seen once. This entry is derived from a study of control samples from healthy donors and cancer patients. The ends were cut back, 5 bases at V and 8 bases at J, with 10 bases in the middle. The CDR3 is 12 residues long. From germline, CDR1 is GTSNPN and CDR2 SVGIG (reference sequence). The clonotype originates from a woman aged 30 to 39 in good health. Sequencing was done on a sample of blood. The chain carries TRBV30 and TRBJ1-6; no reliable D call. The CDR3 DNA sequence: TGTGCCTGGGAGAGAGCCCATTCACCCCTCCACTTT. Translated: CAWERAHSPLHF.